This T cell receptor beta chain came from a study of T-cell reconstitution after alpha-beta-depleted transplantation in children (dated by TCRdb to 2016 to 2017). With respect to the entire study: Using TCR repertoire profiling, the study followed T-cell immune reconstitution in a quantitative way in children after TCRalphabeta/CD19-depleted allogeneic hematopoietic cell transplantation.

To note about this clonotype: There is no known antigen for this receptor. Base quality data are lacking; no much larger clone is found one base away.

Via the germline V gene (reference sequence), CDR1 is PRHDT and CDR2 FYEKMQ. The CDR3 contains 16 residues, cysteine and phenylalanine counted. Of the read, only the CDR3 DNA is kept; its 48 bases are in frame from base 1. V sheds 5 bases and J sheds 5 bases, leaving 22 bases between their ends. The library was built by means of PCR. The reads were generated on an Illumina HiSeq 2500. TCR library preparation used molecular barcoding, with unique molecular identifiers applied to normalize quantification of the TCRbeta repertoire. TCRdb trimmed public reads at Q25 via fastp, called clones via MiXCR and kept in-frame beta chains. One record per CDR3 amino acid sequence lists the most common genes and DNA. The sample profile shows some 640,000 distinct CDR3 sequences; 16% of them were found once. The ten largest account for 0.85% to 1.3% of the sample.

The sample consisted of PBMCs from the stem cell graft donor, taken from the stem cell graft. This TCR derives from a human donor who donated a stem cell graft to a child with acute myeloid leukemia. This receptor chain uses TRBV13 and TRBJ2-7; a tentative D call is TRBD2 (6 bases match). The DNA sequence is TGTGCCAGCAGCCCTCCGCGAGGGACTGCCCCGGACGAGCAGTACTTC. Its product reads: CASSPPRGTAPDEQYF.